Here is one T cell receptor (beta chain) with its context. CDR3 length equals 14 residues. The germline gives CDR1 LNHDA, CDR2 SQIVND (reference sequence). V was pared by 4 bases and J by 6 bases, with 12 bases between. There was relapse after autologous stem cell transplantation in every patient, and there was variation in brentuximab vedotin exposure. This table comes from immunoSEQ multiplex PCR, and its TCRdb copy is limited to in-frame clones, with some not included. The data show about 58,000 clones, 85% to 95% seen once. This record belongs to a study of PD-1 blockade in classical Hodgkin lymphoma.

The gene calls are TRBV19 and TRBJ1-4, with unresolved D. This clonotype was obtained from a human donor with classical Hodgkin lymphoma. The sequences come from peripheral blood mononuclear cells (PBMCs), collected before the second cycle of nivolumab. The CDR3 coding sequence is TGTGCCAGTAGTAACCGGGCCGTGGATGAAAAACTGTTTTTT. Encoded protein: CASSNRAVDEKLFF.